This T cell receptor beta chain is drawn from a study of cytomegalovirus exposure and HLA in healthy donors. Regarding this clone: Its antigen remains unknown.

In the PCR, 60 Vbeta and 13 Jbeta primers were used. Generated by immunoSEQ multiplex PCR, the TCRdb table keeps only in-frame clones and is missing some. The profile shows nearly 70,000 clones, roughly 74% of them singletons. Study-wide findings and caveats: When analyzed later, the rates of TCR association showed variation by HLA locus, with DRB1 the most and HLA-C the fewest.

Looked up from germline, CDR1 is SGHAT and CDR2 is FQNNGV. Trimming at V came to 6 bases and at J to 4 bases, leaving 14 bases not matched to a gene. The CDR3 totals 17 residues. Sequenced input: PBMCs. The receptor's source is a woman in her sixties in good health and CMV-seropositive. This chain uses TRBV11-2 with TRBJ2-1; TRBD2 agrees at 8 bases. CDR3 sequence reads: CASRAPSGSRKYNEQFF. The CDR3 bases are TGTGCCAGCAGGGCTCCGAGCGGGAGTCGTAAGTACAATGAGCAGTTCTTC.